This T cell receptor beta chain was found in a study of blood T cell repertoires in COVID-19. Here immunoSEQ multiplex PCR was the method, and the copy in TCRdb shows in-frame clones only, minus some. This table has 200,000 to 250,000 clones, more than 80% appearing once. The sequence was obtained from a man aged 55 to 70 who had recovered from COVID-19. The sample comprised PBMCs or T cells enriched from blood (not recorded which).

The CDR3 loop is CASSPRPSGHNEQFF. DNA of the CDR3: TGTGCCAGCAGCCCCCGCCCCAGCGGGCACAATGAGCAGTTCTTC. The J gene is TRBJ2-1, the V gene TRBV9, with a weak D call TRBD2 (6 bases). The CDR3 extends over 15 amino acids. The germline V gene has CDR1 SGDLS and CDR2 YYNGEE. Trimming shortened V by 4 bases and J by 5 bases, and 16 bases separated the two germline ends. The full variable domain, in which reference TRBV9 and TRBJ2-1 provide the parts outside the CDR3, is DSGVTQTPKHLITATGQRVTLRCSPRSGDLSVYWYQQSLDQGLQFLIQYYNGEERAKGNILERFSAQQFPDLHSELNLSSLELGDSALYFCASSPRPSGHNEQFFGPGTRLTVL.